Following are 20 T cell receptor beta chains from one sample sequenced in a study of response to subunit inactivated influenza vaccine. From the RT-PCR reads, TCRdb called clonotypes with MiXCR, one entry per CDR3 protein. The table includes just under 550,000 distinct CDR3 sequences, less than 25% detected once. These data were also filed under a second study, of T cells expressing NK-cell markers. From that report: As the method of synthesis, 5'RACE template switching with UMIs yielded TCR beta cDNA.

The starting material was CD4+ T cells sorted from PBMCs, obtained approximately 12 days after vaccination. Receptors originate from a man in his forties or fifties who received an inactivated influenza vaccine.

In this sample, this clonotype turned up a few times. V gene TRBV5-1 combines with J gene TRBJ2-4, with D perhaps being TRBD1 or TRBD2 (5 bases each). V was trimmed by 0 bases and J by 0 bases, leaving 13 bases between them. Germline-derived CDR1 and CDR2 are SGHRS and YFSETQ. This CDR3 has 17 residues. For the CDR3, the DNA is TGCGCCAGCAGCTTGGCCGGGGCACTACTAGCCAAAAACATTCAGTACTTC. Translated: CASSLAGALLAKNIQYF.

CDR3 sequence: CASGELAGDTYNEQFF. DNA for the CDR3: TGTGCCAGCGGAGAACTAGCGGGGGACACCTACAATGAGCAGTTCTTC. The chain links TRBV28 to TRBJ2-1; 11 bases fit TRBD2. V dropped 8 bases and J dropped 2; count of bases not matched to a gene: 8. Per the germline V gene, CDR1 is MDHEN and CDR2 is SYDVKM. This CDR3 has 16 amino acids.

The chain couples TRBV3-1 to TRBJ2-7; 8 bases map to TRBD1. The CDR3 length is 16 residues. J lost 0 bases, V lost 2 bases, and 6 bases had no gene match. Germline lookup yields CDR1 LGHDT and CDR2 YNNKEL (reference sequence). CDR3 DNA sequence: TGTGCCAGCAGCCAATTTCGGGACAGGAGCTCCTACGAGCAGTACTTC. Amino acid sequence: CASSQFRDRSSYEQYF.

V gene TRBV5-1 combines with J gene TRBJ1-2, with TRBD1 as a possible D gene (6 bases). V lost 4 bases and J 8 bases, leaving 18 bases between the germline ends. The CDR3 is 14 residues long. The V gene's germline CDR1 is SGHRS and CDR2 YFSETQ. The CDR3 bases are TGCGCCAGCAGCCCTGAACCCCGGGGGCGAGGCTACACCTTC. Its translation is CASSPEPRGRGYTF.

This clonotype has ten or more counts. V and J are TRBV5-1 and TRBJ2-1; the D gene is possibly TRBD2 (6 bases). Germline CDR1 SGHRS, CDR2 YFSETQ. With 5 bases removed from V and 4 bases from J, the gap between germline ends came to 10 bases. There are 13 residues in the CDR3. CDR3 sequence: CASSHGGYNEQFF. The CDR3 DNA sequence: TGCGCCAGCAGTCACGGGGGTTACAATGAGCAGTTCTTC. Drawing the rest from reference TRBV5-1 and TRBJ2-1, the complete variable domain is KAGVTQTPRYLIKTRGQQVTLSCSPISGHRSVSWYQQTPGQGLQFLFEYFSETQRNKGNFPGRFSGRQFSNSRSEMNVSTLELGDSALYLCASSHGGYNEQFFGPGTRLTVL.

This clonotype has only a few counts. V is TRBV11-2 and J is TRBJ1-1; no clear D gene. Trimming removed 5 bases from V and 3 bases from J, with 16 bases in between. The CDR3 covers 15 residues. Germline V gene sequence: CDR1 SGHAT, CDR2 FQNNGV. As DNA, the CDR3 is TGTGCCAGCAGCCAAGCCTCCGGTTGGCACACTGAAGCTTTCTTT. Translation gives CASSQASGWHTEAFF.

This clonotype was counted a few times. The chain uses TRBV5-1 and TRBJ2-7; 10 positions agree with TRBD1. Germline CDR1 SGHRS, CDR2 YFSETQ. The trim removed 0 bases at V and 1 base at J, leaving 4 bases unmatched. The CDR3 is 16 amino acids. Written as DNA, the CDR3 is TGCGCCAGCAGCTTGGAACCGGGACAGGGGTCCTACGAGCAGTACTTC. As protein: CASSLEPGQGSYEQYF.

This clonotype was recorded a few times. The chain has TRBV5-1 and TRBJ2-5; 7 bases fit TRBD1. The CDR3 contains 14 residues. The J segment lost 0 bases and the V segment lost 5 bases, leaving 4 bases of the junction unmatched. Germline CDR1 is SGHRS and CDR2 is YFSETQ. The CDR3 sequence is CASRYQGDQETQYF. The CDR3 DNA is TGCGCCAGCAGATATCAGGGGGACCAAGAGACCCAGTACTTC.

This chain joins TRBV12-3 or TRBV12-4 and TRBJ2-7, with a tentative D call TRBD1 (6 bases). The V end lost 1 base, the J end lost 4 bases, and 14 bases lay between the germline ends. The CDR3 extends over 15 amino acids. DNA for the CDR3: TGTGCCAGCAGTTTAGGGCAGGGGATTGTGTACGAGCAGTACTTC. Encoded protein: CASSLGQGIVYEQYF.

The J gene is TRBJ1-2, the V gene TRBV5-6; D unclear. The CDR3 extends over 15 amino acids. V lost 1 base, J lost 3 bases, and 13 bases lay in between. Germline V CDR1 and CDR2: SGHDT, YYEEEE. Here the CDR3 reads CASSLWEEPYYGYTF. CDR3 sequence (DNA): TGTGCCAGCAGCTTGTGGGAGGAGCCCTACTATGGCTACACCTTC.

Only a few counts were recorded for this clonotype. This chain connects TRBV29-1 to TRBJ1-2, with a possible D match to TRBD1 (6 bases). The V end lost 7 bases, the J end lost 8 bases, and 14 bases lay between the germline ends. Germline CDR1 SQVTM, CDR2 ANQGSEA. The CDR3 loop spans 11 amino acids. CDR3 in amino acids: CSGYREGGYTF. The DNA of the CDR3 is TGCAGCGGTTACAGGGAGGGCGGCTACACCTTC.

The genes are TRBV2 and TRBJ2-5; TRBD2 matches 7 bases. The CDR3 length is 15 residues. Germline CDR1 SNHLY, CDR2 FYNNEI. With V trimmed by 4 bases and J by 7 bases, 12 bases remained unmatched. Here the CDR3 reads CASSAKASGVGTQYF. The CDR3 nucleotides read TGTGCCAGCAGTGCCAAGGCCAGCGGGGTCGGGACCCAGTACTTC.

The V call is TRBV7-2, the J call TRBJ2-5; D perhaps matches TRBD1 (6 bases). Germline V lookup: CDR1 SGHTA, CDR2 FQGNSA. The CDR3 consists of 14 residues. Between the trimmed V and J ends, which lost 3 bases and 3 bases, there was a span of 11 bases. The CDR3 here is CASSFRGMEETQYF. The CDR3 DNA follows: TGTGCCAGCAGCTTCAGGGGTATGGAAGAGACCCAGTACTTC.

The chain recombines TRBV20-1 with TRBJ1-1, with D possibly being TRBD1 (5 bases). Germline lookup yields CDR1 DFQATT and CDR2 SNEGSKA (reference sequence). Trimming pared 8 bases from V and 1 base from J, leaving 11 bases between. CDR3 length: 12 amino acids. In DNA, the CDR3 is TGCAGTCCAAATCAGGGGAACACTGAAGCTTTCTTT. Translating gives CSPNQGNTEAFF.

The CDR3 region has the DNA TGCGCCAGTAGGCTCGGGACAGTCGGAACCGGGGAGCTGTTTTTT. This sequence encodes CASRLGTVGTGELFF. This chain links TRBV5-1 with TRBJ2-2; the match to TRBD1 covers 7 bases. Losses at the gene ends were 8 bases for V and 5 bases for J; bases not matched to a gene: 12. The length of the CDR3 is 15 residues. CDR1 is SGHRS and CDR2 is YFSETQ in the germline V gene.

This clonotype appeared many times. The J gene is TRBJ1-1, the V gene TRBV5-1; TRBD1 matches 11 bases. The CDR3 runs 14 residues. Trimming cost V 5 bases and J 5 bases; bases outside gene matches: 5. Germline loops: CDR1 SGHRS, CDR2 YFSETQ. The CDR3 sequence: CASRGQGARTEAFF. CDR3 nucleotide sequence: TGCGCCAGCAGAGGACAGGGGGCGCGGACTGAAGCTTTCTTT. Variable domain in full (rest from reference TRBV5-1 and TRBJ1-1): KAGVTQTPRYLIKTRGQQVTLSCSPISGHRSVSWYQQTPGQGLQFLFEYFSETQRNKGNFPGRFSGRQFSNSRSEMNVSTLELGDSALYLCASRGQGARTEAFFGQGTRLTVV.

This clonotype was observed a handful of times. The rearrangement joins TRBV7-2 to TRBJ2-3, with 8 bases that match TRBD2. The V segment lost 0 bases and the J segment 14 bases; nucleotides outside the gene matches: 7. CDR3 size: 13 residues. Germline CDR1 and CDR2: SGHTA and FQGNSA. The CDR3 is CASSLASGGTTYF. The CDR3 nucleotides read TGTGCCAGCAGCTTAGCGAGCGGGGGAACCACGTATTTT.

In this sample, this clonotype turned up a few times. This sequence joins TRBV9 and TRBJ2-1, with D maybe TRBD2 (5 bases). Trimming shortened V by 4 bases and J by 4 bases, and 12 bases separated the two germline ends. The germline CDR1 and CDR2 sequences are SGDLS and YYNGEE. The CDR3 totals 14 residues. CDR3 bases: TGTGCCAGCAGCTCCGGGTGGGAGTACAATGAGCAGTTCTTC. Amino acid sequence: CASSSGWEYNEQFF.

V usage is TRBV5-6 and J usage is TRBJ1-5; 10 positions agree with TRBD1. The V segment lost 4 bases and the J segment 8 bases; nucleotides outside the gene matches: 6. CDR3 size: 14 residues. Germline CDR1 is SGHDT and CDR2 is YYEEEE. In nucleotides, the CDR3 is TGTGCCAGCAGCCTCGGGACAGGGGTTAAGCCCCAGCATTTT. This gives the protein CASSLGTGVKPQHF. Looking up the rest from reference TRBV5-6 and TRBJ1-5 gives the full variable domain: DAGVTQSPTHLIKTRGQQVTLRCSPKSGHDTVSWYQQALGQGPQFIFQYYEEEERQRGNFPDRFSGHQFPNYSSELNVNALLLGDSALYLCASSLGTGVKPQHFGDGTRLSIL.

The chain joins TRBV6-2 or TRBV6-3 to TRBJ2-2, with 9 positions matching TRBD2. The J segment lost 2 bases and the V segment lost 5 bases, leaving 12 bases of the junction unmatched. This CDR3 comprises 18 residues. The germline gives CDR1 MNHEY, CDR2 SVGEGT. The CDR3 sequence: CASSLRVAGVLNTGELFF. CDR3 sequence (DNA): TGTGCCAGCAGTCTTCGTGTAGCGGGGGTTCTAAACACCGGGGAGCTGTTTTTT.